These 9 T cell receptor beta chains came from one sample sequenced in a study of regulatory T cells in long-lasting Graves disease. As to time point: persistent/refractory GD, antithyroid drugs over 5 years with positive TRAb. Making the TCR library involved RNA that had been extracted from PBMCs. With iRepertoire HTBI primers and Arm-PCR of CDR3 regions, TCR beta libraries were built. One entry per CDR3 protein results from TCRdb running MiXCR on the multiplex PCR reads. The sample lists fewer than 450,000 distinct CDR3 sequences; less than 25% were seen once. The material was peripheral blood mononuclear cells (PBMCs), obtained when the disease was refractory, from a patient treated with antithyroid drugs. The source of these receptors is a female donor with Graves disease.

The chain employs TRBV3-1 and TRBJ2-7, with D unresolved. The CDR3 sequence is 13 residues long. CDR1 LGHDT and CDR2 YNNKEL come from the germline V gene (reference sequence). V lost 1 base and J lost 6, with 10 bases in between. The CDR3 coding sequence is TGTGCCAGCAGCCAAGTAATAAGCTCCGAGCAGTACTTC. Translation: CASSQVISSEQYF.

This clonotype was counted a few times. The V and J genes are TRBV12-3 or TRBV12-4 and TRBJ2-7; D is perhaps TRBD1 or TRBD2 (5 bases each). Trimming removed 3 bases at V and 1 base at J, with 22 bases between. There are 18 residues in the CDR3. CDR3 bases: TGTGCCAGCAGTTTTCGATACAGGACCGGGACGCCTTCCTACGAGCAGTACTTC. Its translation is CASSFRYRTGTPSYEQYF.

This chain links TRBV6-2 or TRBV6-3 with TRBJ2-7; 7 nucleotides align to TRBD1. The trim removed 8 bases at V and 2 bases at J, leaving 6 bases unmatched. The CDR3 is 13 amino acids. From germline, CDR1 is MNHEY and CDR2 SVGEGT. CDR3 sequence (DNA): TGTGCCAGCGGAAGGGACAGTCCCTACGAGCAGTACTTC. It is translated as CASGRDSPYEQYF.

The V gene is TRBV12-3 or TRBV12-4, the J gene TRBJ2-3; D unclear. The CDR3 has 13 amino acids. V was trimmed by 5 bases and J by 3 bases, leaving 9 bases between them. The DNA for the CDR3 is TGTGCCAGCAGTCCTGTGTTTACAGATACGCAGTATTTT. This gives the protein CASSPVFTDTQYF.

This chain links TRBV20-1 with TRBJ1-2; 9 bases are a match to TRBD1. From germline, CDR1 is DFQATT and CDR2 SNEGSKA (reference sequence). V shed 3 bases, J shed 1 base, and the junction held 9 bases outside the gene matches. The CDR3 runs to 16 residues. The DNA of the CDR3 is TGCAGTGCTAGTACCCCCGGACAGGGGATTAACTATGGCTACACCTTC. This translates into CSASTPGQGINYGYTF.

The chain links TRBV11-2 to TRBJ1-3; unclear D gene. V was trimmed by 5 bases and J by 0 bases, leaving 14 bases between them. CDR3 length: 16 residues. Germline V gives CDR1 SGHAT, CDR2 FQNNGV. In DNA, the CDR3 is TGTGCCAGCAGCCGAGGACCGATGGTCTCTGGAAACACCATATATTTT. Encoded protein: CASSRGPMVSGNTIYF.

This sequence joins TRBV2 and TRBJ2-2; 8 bases match TRBD1. Trimming took 7 bases from V and 4 from J; bases not matched to a gene: 11. The germline V gene encodes CDR1 SNHLY and CDR2 FYNNEI. This CDR3 has 16 amino acids. CDR3 amino acids: CASTKRSGGGTGELFF. The CDR3 nucleotides read TGTGCCAGCACTAAGAGATCAGGGGGCGGCACCGGGGAGCTGTTTTTT.

The chain uses TRBV30 and TRBJ2-1, with D perhaps matching TRBD1 or TRBD2 (7 bases each). This CDR3 comprises 19 residues. The V end was cut by 0 bases, the J end by 12 bases, with 33 bases between. Germline V gives CDR1 GTSNPN, CDR2 SVGIG (reference sequence). CDR3 amino acids: CAWSVRGGGHSGGNPGQFF. DNA of the CDR3: TGTGCCTGGAGTGTAAGAGGGGGAGGGCACTCAGGGGGTAATCCGGGGCAGTTCTTC.

This clonotype was seen at least ten times. The CDR3 coding sequence is TGTGCCAGCTACCCGGGAGGAACTGAAGAGACCCAGTACTTC. It is translated as CASYPGGTEETQYF. The V and J genes are TRBV28 and TRBJ2-5, with TRBD2 matching over 7 bases. CDR1 MDHEN and CDR2 SYDVKM come from the germline V gene. The CDR3 is 14 amino acids. The ends lost 8 bases at V and 3 bases at J; junction bases unmatched: 9.